Listed here are 7 T cell receptor beta chains from one sample, sequenced in a study of T cells in Graves' hyperthyroidism and ophthalmopathy. RNA transcripts gave rise to amplified TCR beta CDR3 regions. Carried out on the TCR CDR3, a first-round RT-PCR used the HTBI primer set. TCRdb ran MiXCR on the multiplex PCR reads and lists one entry per CDR3 protein. Of a few hundred thousand distinct CDR3 sequences in the sample, roughly an eighth were seen once. Input material: blood. These receptors came from a woman younger than 35 with Graves' hyperthyroidism.

This clonotype was observed at least ten times. V is TRBV11-2 and J is TRBJ2-1; no clear D gene. The V end lost 2 bases, the J end lost 5 bases, and 7 bases lay between the germline ends. In germline, CDR1 is SGHAT, CDR2 FQNNGV. CDR3 size: 13 residues. The CDR3 sequence is CASSLRTDNEQFF. The CDR3 DNA reads as TGTGCCAGCAGCTTACGCACGGACAATGAGCAGTTCTTC.

The chain recombines TRBV30 with TRBJ1-4, with D tentatively TRBD1 (5 bases). Trimming removed 7 bases at V and 8 bases at J, with 23 bases between. This CDR3 has 15 amino acids. The germline CDR1 and CDR2 sequences are GTSNPN and SVGIG (reference sequence). The CDR3 DNA reads as TGTGCCTACATAGACAGAATTCAGCCGTTGGAAAAACTGTTTTTT. This encodes CAYIDRIQPLEKLFF.

Only a few counts were recorded for this clonotype. This chain uses TRBV5-1 with TRBJ2-3, with 7 bases that match TRBD1. CDR1 and CDR2 from the germline V gene are SGHRS and YFSETQ. The CDR3 runs to 15 residues. The trim removed 0 bases at V and 3 bases at J, leaving 4 bases unmatched. The CDR3 DNA reads as TGCGCCAGCAGCTTGGACAGGGGAGATACAGATACGCAGTATTTT. Translation gives CASSLDRGDTDTQYF. Drawing the rest from reference TRBV5-1 and TRBJ2-3, the complete variable domain is KAGVTQTPRYLIKTRGQQVTLSCSPISGHRSVSWYQQTPGQGLQFLFEYFSETQRNKGNFPGRFSGRQFSNSRSEMNVSTLELGDSALYLCASSLDRGDTDTQYFGPGTRLTVL.

This clonotype has at least ten counts. The chain carries TRBV11-2 and TRBJ1-2, with D uncertain. Germline loops: CDR1 SGHAT, CDR2 FQNNGV. There are 14 residues in the CDR3. V was pared by 4 bases and J by 1 base, with 10 bases between. CDR3 nucleotide sequence: TGTGCCAGCAGCTCGGTCAAGATTAACTATGGCTACACCTTC. Its protein product is CASSSVKINYGYTF.

This clonotype was counted many times. V and J are TRBV5-1 and TRBJ2-3; no reliable D call. Germline V gene lookup returns CDR1 SGHRS and CDR2 YFSETQ. Trimming stripped 7 bases from V and 7 bases from J, with 22 bases between. This CDR3 contains 15 residues. The CDR3 DNA reads as TGCGCCAGCGCGCCAGCAGGCTTAGAGGCATATACGCAGTATTTT. Translation: CASAPAGLEAYTQYF.

V and J are TRBV28 and TRBJ2-5; the D call may be TRBD1 or TRBD2 (5 bases each). Germline CDR1 is MDHEN and CDR2 is SYDVKM. V was trimmed by 3 bases and J by 5 bases, leaving 13 bases between them. This CDR3 has 14 residues. The CDR3, as DNA: TGTGCCAGCAGTTTCCCAGGGACGGAGGAGACCCAGTACTTC. This codes for CASSFPGTEETQYF.

V usage is TRBV12-3 or TRBV12-4 and J usage is TRBJ2-1; TRBD1 agrees at 8 bases. This CDR3 region has 19 residues. J was trimmed by 0 bases and V by 4 bases; bases with no gene match: 14. CDR3: CASSSSTGATFNSYNEQFF. For the CDR3, the DNA is TGTGCCAGCAGTTCATCGACAGGGGCGACTTTTAACTCCTACAATGAGCAGTTCTTC.